Reported below is one TCR beta chain. The target antigen is unknown. J was trimmed by 1 base and V by 3 bases; bases with no gene match: 5. The CDR3 runs to 15 residues. CDR1 is SNHLY and CDR2 is FYNNEI in the germline V gene. Using immunoSEQ multiplex PCR, the repertoire was profiled, and TCRdb retains in-frame clones only, with some absent. This sample's table reports under 150,000 clones. This specimen belongs to a study of T cell responses to AZD1222 COVID-19 vaccine. Study-wide results and caveats: An increase in Spike-specific TCR breadth and depth was observed after two AZD1222 doses. Nearly half of spike-specific TCRs reportedly target unmutated variant regions.

Sequenced: peripheral blood. The chain combines TRBV2 with TRBJ1-1, with 7 bases identical to TRBD1. The sequence was collected from an adult in good health. CDR3 sequence (DNA): TGTGCCAGCAGTGACCCGGGGACAGCGAACACTGAAGCTTTCTTT. As protein: CASSDPGTANTEAFF.